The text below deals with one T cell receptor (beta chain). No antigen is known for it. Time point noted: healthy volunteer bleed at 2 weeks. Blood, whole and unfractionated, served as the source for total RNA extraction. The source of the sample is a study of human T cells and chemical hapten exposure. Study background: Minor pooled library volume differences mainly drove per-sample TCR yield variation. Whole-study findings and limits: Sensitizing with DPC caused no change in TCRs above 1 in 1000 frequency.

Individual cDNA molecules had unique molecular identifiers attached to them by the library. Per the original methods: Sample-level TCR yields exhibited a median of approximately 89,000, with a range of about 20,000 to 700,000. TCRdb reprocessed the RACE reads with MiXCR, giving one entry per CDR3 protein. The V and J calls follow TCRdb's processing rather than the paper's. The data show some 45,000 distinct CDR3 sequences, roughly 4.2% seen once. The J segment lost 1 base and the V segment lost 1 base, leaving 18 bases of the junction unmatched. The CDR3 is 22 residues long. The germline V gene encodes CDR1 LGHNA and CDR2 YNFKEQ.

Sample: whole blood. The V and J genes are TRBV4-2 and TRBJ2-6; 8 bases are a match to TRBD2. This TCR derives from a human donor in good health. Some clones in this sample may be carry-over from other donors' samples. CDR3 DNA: TGTGCCAGCAGCCAAGCGATGCCGGGAAATAGCGGGACGAGGTCTGGGGCCAACGTCCTGACTTTC. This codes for CASSQAMPGNSGTRSGANVLTF.